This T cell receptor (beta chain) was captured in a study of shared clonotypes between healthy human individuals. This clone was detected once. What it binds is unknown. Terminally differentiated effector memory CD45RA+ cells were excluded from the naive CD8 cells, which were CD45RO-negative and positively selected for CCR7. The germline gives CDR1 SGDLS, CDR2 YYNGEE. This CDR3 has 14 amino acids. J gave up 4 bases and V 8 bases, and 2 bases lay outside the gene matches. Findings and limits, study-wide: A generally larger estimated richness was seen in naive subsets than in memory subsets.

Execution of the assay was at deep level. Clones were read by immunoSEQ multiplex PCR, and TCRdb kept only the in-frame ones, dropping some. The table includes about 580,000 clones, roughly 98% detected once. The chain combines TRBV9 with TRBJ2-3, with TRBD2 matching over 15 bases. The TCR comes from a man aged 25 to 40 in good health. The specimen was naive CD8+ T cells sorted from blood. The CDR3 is CASGTSGRSDTQYF. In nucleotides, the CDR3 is TGTGCCAGTGGGACTAGCGGGAGGTCAGATACGCAGTATTTT.